The 13 T cell receptor beta chains given below trace back to one sample, sequenced in a study of technical replicates of blood from a handful of donors. Using immunoSEQ multiplex PCR, the repertoire was profiled, and TCRdb retains in-frame clones only, with some absent. The table has some 14,000 clones, over 80% seen once. Sequencing was performed on PBMCs. These receptor sequences come from a human donor in good health.

The gene calls are TRBV9 and TRBJ2-3, with D perhaps TRBD2 (5 bases). V was pared by 0 bases and J by 0 bases, with 11 bases between. The CDR3 sequence is 16 residues long. CDR1 and CDR2 (germline): SGDLS, YYNGEE. This CDR3 is CASSVGSDSSTDTQYF. The CDR3 region has the DNA TGTGCCAGCAGCGTAGGATCGGACTCTAGCACAGATACGCAGTATTTT.

V gene TRBV5-6 combines with J gene TRBJ2-1; D possibly corresponds to TRBD2 (5 bases). CDR3 length equals 14 residues. Germline CDR1 reads SGHDT; CDR2 reads YYEEEE. V lost 7 bases, J lost 4 bases, and 15 bases lay in between. CDR3 nucleotide sequence: TGTGCCAGCGCCCGGGGAACCCCTTACAATGAGCAGTTCTTC. Protein product: CASARGTPYNEQFF.

The chain is built from TRBV5-4 and TRBJ2-5, with D maybe TRBD1 (5 bases). V was trimmed by 0 bases and J by 3 bases, leaving 9 bases between them. The CDR3 sequence is 14 residues long. Germline CDR1 and CDR2: SGHNT and YYREEE (reference sequence). CDR3 residues: CASSLARVEETQYF. The DNA for the CDR3 is TGTGCCAGCAGCTTGGCCAGGGTAGAAGAGACCCAGTACTTC.

This rearrangement joins TRBV6-4 to TRBJ2-7; possible D gene TRBD1, 5 bases. Germline CDR1 MRHNA, CDR2 SNTAGT. The CDR3 length is 16 residues. Trimming removed 6 bases at V and 4 bases at J, with 22 bases between. The DNA for the CDR3 is TGTGCCAGCAGAATCCATTGGGCAGGGCTCTGGTACGAGCAGTACTTC. It encodes CASRIHWAGLWYEQYF.

The rearrangement links TRBV6-1 to TRBJ1-5, with 8 bases identical to TRBD1. CDR1 is MNHNS, CDR2 SASEGT, per germline. There are 18 residues in the CDR3. J lost 0 bases, V lost 4 bases, and 11 bases had no gene match. The CDR3 DNA follows: TGTGCCAGCAGTGTTAGGGCCGGACAGGGTTATAGCAATCAGCCCCAGCATTTT. Translation gives CASSVRAGQGYSNQPQHF.

This clone was detected once. The chain carries TRBV11-2 and TRBJ2-5, with 10 bases aligning to TRBD2. This CDR3 has 15 residues. The germline CDR1 and CDR2 sequences are SGHAT and FQNNGV. V shed 4 bases and J 4 bases; nucleotides not matched to a gene: 6. This CDR3 is CASSSLGLAAETQYF. The CDR3 nucleotides read TGTGCCAGCAGCTCTCTAGGACTAGCGGCAGAGACCCAGTACTTC.

This clone has only a few counts. V gene TRBV6-1 combines with J gene TRBJ1-5; D call uncertain. The CDR3 loop spans 13 amino acids. Germline lookup yields CDR1 MNHNS and CDR2 SASEGT. Trimming shortened V by 8 bases and J by 5 bases, and 13 bases separated the two germline ends. The chain's CDR3 is CASRAAGDQPQHF. The CDR3 nucleotides read TGTGCCAGCCGGGCCGCGGGCGATCAGCCCCAGCATTTT.

This chain links TRBV11-2 with TRBJ2-1, with unresolved D. Germline CDR1 reads SGHAT; CDR2 reads FQNNGV. CDR3 length: 15 amino acids. V lost 1 base, J lost 2 bases, and 9 bases lay in between. The CDR3 DNA sequence: TGTGCCAGCAGCTTAGGGCGGCCCCCCTACAATGAGCAGTTCTTC. Its translation: CASSLGRPPYNEQFF.

This chain connects TRBV4-2 to TRBJ2-1; D is unresolved. V shed 0 bases and J shed 3 bases, with 3 bases lying between them. Germline CDR1 is LGHNA and CDR2 is YNFKEQ. The length of the CDR3 is 13 residues. The CDR3 bases are TGTGCCAGCAGCCAAGATCACTACAATGAGCAGTTCTTC. Its translation: CASSQDHYNEQFF.

The chain links TRBV19 to TRBJ1-2; 9 positions match TRBD1. Per the germline V gene, CDR1 is LNHDA and CDR2 is SQIVND (reference sequence). CDR3 length: 14 residues. Unmatched junction bases numbered 9, after V lost 9 bases and J lost 4 bases. CDR3: CASTRQGGSYGYTF. The CDR3 DNA is TGTGCCAGCACGAGACAGGGGGGCTCCTATGGCTACACCTTC.

The V gene is TRBV19, the J gene TRBJ1-2, with 9 positions matching TRBD1. With 3 bases clipped from V and 0 bases from J, the junction kept 8 bases outside the gene matches. This CDR3 is 17 amino acids long. Germline V gives CDR1 LNHDA, CDR2 SQIVND (reference sequence). The CDR3 coding sequence is TGTGCCAGTAGTATGCGGGGGACAGGGAGCACTAACTATGGCTACACCTTC. Residues: CASSMRGTGSTNYGYTF.

The chain has TRBV6-1 and TRBJ2-1, with TRBD2 matching over 9 bases. This CDR3 is built from 16 residues. J gave up 7 bases and V 4 bases, and 11 bases lay outside the gene matches. CDR1 is MNHNS and CDR2 is SASEGT in the germline V gene. The CDR3 protein is CASSVSIAGVGNEQFF. DNA of the CDR3: TGTGCCAGCAGTGTGTCAATAGCGGGAGTTGGTAATGAGCAGTTCTTC.

CDR3 in amino acids: CASSPGLAVSGANVLTF. CDR3 bases: TGTGCCAGCAGCCCGGGACTAGCGGTCTCTGGGGCCAACGTCCTGACTTTC. The chain recombines TRBV27 with TRBJ2-6, with 11 positions matching TRBD2. This CDR3 has 17 amino acids. Germline V gives CDR1 MNHEY, CDR2 SMNVEV (reference sequence). Losses at the gene ends were 6 bases for V and 0 bases for J; bases not matched to a gene: 4.